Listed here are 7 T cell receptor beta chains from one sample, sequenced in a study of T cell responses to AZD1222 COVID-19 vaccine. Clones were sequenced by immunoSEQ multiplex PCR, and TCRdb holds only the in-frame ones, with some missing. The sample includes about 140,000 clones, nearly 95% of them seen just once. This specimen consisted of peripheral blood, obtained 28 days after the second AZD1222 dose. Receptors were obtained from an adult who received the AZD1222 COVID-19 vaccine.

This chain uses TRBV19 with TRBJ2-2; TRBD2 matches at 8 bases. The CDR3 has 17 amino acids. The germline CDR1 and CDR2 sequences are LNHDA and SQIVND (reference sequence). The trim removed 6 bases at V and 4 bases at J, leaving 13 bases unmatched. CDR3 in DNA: TGTGCCAGTAGGCCCTCGGGGGGGCGCAAGGTCACCGGGGAGCTGTTTTTT. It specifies CASRPSGGRKVTGELFF.

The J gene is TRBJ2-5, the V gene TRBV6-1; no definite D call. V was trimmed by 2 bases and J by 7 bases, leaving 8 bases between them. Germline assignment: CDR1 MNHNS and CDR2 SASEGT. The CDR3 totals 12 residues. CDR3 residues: CASSEIGLTQYF. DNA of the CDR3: TGTGCCAGCAGTGAAATTGGATTGACCCAGTACTTC.

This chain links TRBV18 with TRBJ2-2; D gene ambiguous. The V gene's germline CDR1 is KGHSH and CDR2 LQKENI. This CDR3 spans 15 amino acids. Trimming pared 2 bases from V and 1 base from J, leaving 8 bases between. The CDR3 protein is CASSPNMENTGELFF. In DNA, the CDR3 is TGTGCCAGCTCACCAAACATGGAGAACACCGGGGAGCTGTTTTTT. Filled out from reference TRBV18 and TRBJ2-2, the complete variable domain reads NAGVMQNPRHLVRRRGQEARLRCSPMKGHSHVYWYRQLPEEGLKFMVYLQKENIIDESGMPKERFSAEFPKEGPSILRIQQVVRGDSAAYFCASSPNMENTGELFFGEGSRLTVL.

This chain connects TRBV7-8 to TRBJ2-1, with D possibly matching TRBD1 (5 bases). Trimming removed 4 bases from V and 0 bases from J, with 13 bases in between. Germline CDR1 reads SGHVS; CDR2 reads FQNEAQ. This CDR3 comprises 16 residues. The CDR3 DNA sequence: TGTGCCAGCAGCTCAAACAGGCCGAGCTCCTACAATGAGCAGTTCTTC. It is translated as CASSSNRPSSYNEQFF.

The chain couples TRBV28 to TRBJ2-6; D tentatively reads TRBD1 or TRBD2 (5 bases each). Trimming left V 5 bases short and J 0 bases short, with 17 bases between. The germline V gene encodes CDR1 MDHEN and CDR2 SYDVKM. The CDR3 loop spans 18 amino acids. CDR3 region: CASSLFWSGRSGANVLTF. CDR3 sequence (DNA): TGTGCCAGCAGTCTGTTTTGGTCGGGACGCTCTGGGGCCAACGTCCTGACTTTC.

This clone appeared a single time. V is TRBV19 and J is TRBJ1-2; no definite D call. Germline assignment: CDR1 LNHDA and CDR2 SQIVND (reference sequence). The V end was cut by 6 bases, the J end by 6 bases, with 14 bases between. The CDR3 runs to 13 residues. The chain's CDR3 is CASRPADTDGYTF. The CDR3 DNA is TGTGCCAGTAGACCGGCGGATACCGATGGCTACACCTTC.

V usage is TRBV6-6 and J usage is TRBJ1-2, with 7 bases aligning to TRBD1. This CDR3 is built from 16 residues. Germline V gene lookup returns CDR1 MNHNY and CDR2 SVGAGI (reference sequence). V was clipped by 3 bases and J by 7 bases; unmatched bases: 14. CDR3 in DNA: TGTGCCAGCAGTTATGCTAGGGGGCGGCTCGCGGCTGGCTACACCTTC. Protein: CASSYARGRLAAGYTF.